This section outlines one T cell receptor (beta chain) sequence together with its context. This specimen belongs to a study of radiation and T cells in renal cell carcinoma. Time point denoted: blood 2 weeks post-SBRT. Regarding treatment: 15 Gy SBRT to primary tumor, nephrectomy 4 weeks later. Libraries were prepared by immunoSEQ multiplex PCR; TCRdb keeps only in-frame clonotypes and omits some of them. The data hold tens of thousands of clones, with roughly 85% observed a single time. Germline CDR1 MDHEN, CDR2 SYDVKM. The CDR3 covers 18 residues. J was trimmed by 4 bases and V by 6 bases; bases with no gene match: 19.

This clonotype was obtained from a woman in her forties or fifties with renal cell carcinoma. The sequencing here drew on blood, taken from a patient whose treatment included radiotherapy and nephrectomy. V is TRBV28 and J is TRBJ1-2; 8 nucleotides agree with TRBD1. The DNA for the CDR3 is TGTGCCAGCAGAGTCTCTCGTGGGTGGGCAGGGGGCGTCTATGGCTACACCTTC. Residues: CASRVSRGWAGGVYGYTF.